Below are 19 T cell receptor beta chains sequenced from a single sample in a study of blood T cell repertoires in COVID-19. The method was immunoSEQ multiplex PCR; TCRdb's version includes in-frame clones alone and lacks a portion of them. The data contain 150,000 to 200,000 clones, around four fifths of them seen just once; the ten biggest clones take up over 9.5%. Input material: PBMCs or T cells enriched from blood (not recorded which). These receptors were taken from a man in his forties or fifties who had recovered from COVID-19.

The chain carries TRBV5-5 and TRBJ1-3, with D perhaps matching TRBD1 (6 bases). Germline assignment: CDR1 SGHKS and CDR2 YYEKEE (reference sequence). The CDR3 extends over 15 amino acids. V was shortened by 4 bases and J by 4 bases, with 15 bases between the two germline ends. The CDR3 protein is CASSLIGTGGNTIYF. The CDR3 coding sequence is TGTGCCAGCAGCCTAATAGGCACAGGGGGAAACACCATATATTTT.

The chain joins TRBV12-3 or TRBV12-4 to TRBJ2-3, with TRBD1 matching over 7 bases. This CDR3 comprises 12 residues. Trimming at V came to 5 bases and at J to 9 bases, leaving 5 bases not matched to a gene. As DNA, the CDR3 is TGTGCCAGCAGTCTGCAGGGGGAGACGCAGTATTTT. Protein product: CASSLQGETQYF.

The chain combines TRBV5-1 with TRBJ2-7; 7 bases align to TRBD1. The V gene's germline CDR1 is SGHRS and CDR2 YFSETQ. The CDR3 consists of 16 residues. J gave up 3 bases and V 4 bases, and 13 bases lay outside the gene matches. This CDR3 reads CASSTTQVGTDYEQYF. The CDR3 coding sequence is TGCGCCAGCAGCACGACGCAAGTAGGGACAGACTACGAGCAGTACTTC.

This clone is a singleton in its sample. V usage is TRBV5-1 and J usage is TRBJ1-6; 8 positions match TRBD1. Germline CDR1 and CDR2: SGHRS and YFSETQ. The CDR3 totals 16 residues. V was pared by 4 bases and J by 8 bases, with 11 bases of the junction left unmatched. The CDR3 loop is CASSVNFGQGDSPLHF. CDR3 DNA sequence: TGCGCCAGCAGCGTAAACTTTGGACAGGGCGATTCACCCCTCCACTTT. Filled out from reference TRBV5-1 and TRBJ1-6, the complete variable domain reads KAGVTQTPRYLIKTRGQQVTLSCSPISGHRSVSWYQQTPGQGLQFLFEYFSETQRNKGNFPGRFSGRQFSNSRSEMNVSTLELGDSALYLCASSVNFGQGDSPLHFGNGTRLTVT.

The chain is built from TRBV7-2 and TRBJ2-3, with TRBD2 matching 14 bases. The CDR3 is 15 residues long. The ends lost 5 bases at V and 5 bases at J; junction bases unmatched: 3. CDR1 and CDR2 from the germline V gene are SGHTA and FQGNSA. The DNA for the CDR3 is TGTGCCAGCAGCGCCGGACTAGCGGGAGGAGATACGCAGTATTTT. Amino acid sequence: CASSAGLAGGDTQYF.

The chain uses TRBV30 and TRBJ1-1, with no clear D. Germline V gene lookup returns CDR1 GTSNPN and CDR2 SVGIG (reference sequence). This CDR3 spans 12 amino acids. The DNA for the CDR3 is TGTGCACGTGGGAGTCTTAACACTGAAGCTTTCTTT. Amino acids: CARGSLNTEAFF.

The chain is built from TRBV7-9 and TRBJ1-3; no firm D call. Germline CDR1 reads SEHNR; CDR2 reads FQNEAQ (reference sequence). The CDR3 totals 13 residues. V was clipped by 10 bases and J by 0 bases, with 10 bases between them. The CDR3 sequence: CAISSLSGNTIYF. The CDR3 DNA is TGTGCCATCTCCTCCCTCTCTGGAAACACCATATATTTT.

The chain combines TRBV18 with TRBJ1-6; D uncertain. Germline lookup yields CDR1 KGHSH and CDR2 LQKENI. CDR3 size: 13 residues. Trimming removed 5 bases from V and 4 bases from J, with 6 bases in between. CDR3 nucleotide sequence: TGTGCCAGCTCAACAGAGTATAATTCACCCCTCCACTTT. Translating it yields CASSTEYNSPLHF.

This chain links TRBV11-2 with TRBJ1-4; no clear D. Trimming took off 6 bases at V and 4 bases at J, with 9 bases between the two ends. The CDR3 totals 13 residues. Germline CDR1 SGHAT, CDR2 FQNNGV. CDR3 protein: CASRRAINEKLFF. The DNA of the CDR3 is TGTGCCAGCAGGAGGGCGATTAATGAAAAACTGTTTTTT.

This sequence joins TRBV11-1 and TRBJ2-1, with TRBD2 matching 8 bases. V lost 1 base, J lost 7 bases, and 6 bases stayed unmatched. CDR1 is SGHAT, CDR2 FQDESV, per germline (reference sequence). The CDR3 runs to 15 residues. This CDR3 reads CASSLDPGGANEQFF. The CDR3 nucleotides read TGTGCCAGCAGCTTAGACCCGGGAGGGGCAAATGAGCAGTTCTTC.

V is TRBV5-1 and J is TRBJ2-1; D gene uncertain. The CDR3 covers 14 residues. V lost 2 bases to trimming and J lost 9 bases, with 15 bases between them. In germline, CDR1 is SGHRS, CDR2 YFSETQ. CDR3 amino acids: CASSLSLELGEQFF. The CDR3 DNA is TGCGCCAGCAGCTTAAGTCTAGAGTTGGGTGAGCAGTTCTTC.

J is TRBJ2-3 and V is TRBV7-2, with 11 positions matching TRBD2. There are 16 residues in the CDR3. Losses at the gene ends were 6 bases for V and 8 bases for J; bases not matched to a gene: 13. Germline lookup yields CDR1 SGHTA and CDR2 FQGNSA. In nucleotides, the CDR3 is TGTGCCAGCAGTTTTAGCCCTAGCGGGAGGATAGGTACGCAGTATTTT. Translated, it gives CASSFSPSGRIGTQYF.

The rearrangement uses TRBV12-3 or TRBV12-4 and TRBJ2-5; maybe TRBD2 (6 bases). The CDR3 is made up of 13 amino acids. Trimming pared 5 bases from V and 5 bases from J, leaving 12 bases between. The CDR3 loop is CASSKGLDETQYF. The CDR3 nucleotides are TGTGCCAGCAGTAAGGGACTCGACGAGACCCAGTACTTC.

The V gene is TRBV13, the J gene TRBJ1-1; the D gene is possibly TRBD1 (5 bases). CDR1 is PRHDT and CDR2 is FYEKMQ in the germline V gene (reference sequence). This CDR3 has 17 amino acids. V was clipped by 5 bases and J by 0 bases, with 19 bases between them. CDR3 loop: CASSTITGGKMNTEAFF. In nucleotides, the CDR3 is TGTGCCAGCAGCACAATTACGGGGGGAAAAATGAACACTGAAGCTTTCTTT.

This chain joins TRBV3-1 (or the pseudogene TRBV3-2) and TRBJ1-2; D uncertain. The length of the CDR3 is 14 residues. V lost 0 bases to trimming and J lost 8 bases, with 13 bases between them. CDR1 is LGHDT, CDR2 YNNKEL, per germline (reference sequence). The CDR3 is CASSQEIASRGYTF. The CDR3, as DNA: TGTGCCAGCAGCCAAGAGATAGCGAGTCGGGGCTACACCTTC.

The J gene is TRBJ1-5, the V gene TRBV27; 7 bases match TRBD1. The trim removed 6 bases at V and 0 bases at J, leaving 5 bases unmatched. CDR3 length equals 15 residues. The germline V gene encodes CDR1 MNHEY and CDR2 SMNVEV (reference sequence). CDR3 sequence reads: CASRRGTDSNQPQHF. The CDR3 DNA follows: TGTGCCAGCAGACGGGGGACAGATAGCAATCAGCCCCAGCATTTT.

The chain uses TRBV12-3 or TRBV12-4 and TRBJ2-7; possibly TRBD2 for D (6 bases). The germline V and J ends were trimmed by 7 bases and 1 base, with 11 bases remaining between them. The CDR3 is made up of 13 amino acids. CDR3 sequence reads: CASTSGTSYEQYF. The DNA for the CDR3 is TGTGCCAGCACCTCCGGGACTTCCTACGAGCAGTACTTC.

This clone occurred once. This chain connects TRBV11-1 to TRBJ2-2, with TRBD2 matching over 8 bases. J lost 6 bases, V lost 0 bases, and 3 bases had no gene match. This CDR3 has 15 amino acids. Per the germline V gene, CDR1 is SGHAT and CDR2 is FQDESV (reference sequence). CDR3 sequence (DNA): TGTGCCAGCAGCTTAGCTAGCGGGATGCCCGGGGAGCTGTTTTTT. Protein: CASSLASGMPGELFF.

This clone was seen once. The rearrangement links TRBV10-2 to TRBJ2-1, with TRBD2 matching 8 bases. The CDR3 consists of 16 residues. Germline V CDR1 and CDR2: WSHSY, SAAADI. With V trimmed by 3 bases and J by 7 bases, 11 bases remained unmatched. CDR3 amino acids: CASSDRSGSRGNEQFF. CDR3 nucleotide sequence: TGCGCCAGCAGTGATCGGAGCGGGAGTCGAGGGAATGAGCAGTTCTTC.